The subject of this entry is one T cell receptor beta chain. This table comes from immunoSEQ multiplex PCR, and its TCRdb copy is limited to in-frame clones, with some not included. The sample comprises 70,000 to 95,000 clones, roughly 80% of which are singletons, and more than 15% rests with the top ten. This CDR3 comprises 14 residues. The V and J ends lost 0 bases and 7 bases, in that order; junction bases with no gene match: 5. CDR1 is SGHRS, CDR2 YFSETQ, per germline. This record comes from a study of blood T cell repertoires in COVID-19. Study-level information: PBMCs, B-cell-depleted T cells, or T cells were the source of the cDNA or gDNA that made up the material.

The chain links TRBV5-1 to TRBJ2-3, with 7 bases lining up with TRBD1. This clonotype was sampled from an elderly man with active or convalescent COVID-19. Sequencing used peripheral blood. In DNA form, the CDR3 reads TGCGCCAGCAGCTTGGTGTCAGGGGGATATACGCAGTATTTT. It codes for CASSLVSGGYTQYF.